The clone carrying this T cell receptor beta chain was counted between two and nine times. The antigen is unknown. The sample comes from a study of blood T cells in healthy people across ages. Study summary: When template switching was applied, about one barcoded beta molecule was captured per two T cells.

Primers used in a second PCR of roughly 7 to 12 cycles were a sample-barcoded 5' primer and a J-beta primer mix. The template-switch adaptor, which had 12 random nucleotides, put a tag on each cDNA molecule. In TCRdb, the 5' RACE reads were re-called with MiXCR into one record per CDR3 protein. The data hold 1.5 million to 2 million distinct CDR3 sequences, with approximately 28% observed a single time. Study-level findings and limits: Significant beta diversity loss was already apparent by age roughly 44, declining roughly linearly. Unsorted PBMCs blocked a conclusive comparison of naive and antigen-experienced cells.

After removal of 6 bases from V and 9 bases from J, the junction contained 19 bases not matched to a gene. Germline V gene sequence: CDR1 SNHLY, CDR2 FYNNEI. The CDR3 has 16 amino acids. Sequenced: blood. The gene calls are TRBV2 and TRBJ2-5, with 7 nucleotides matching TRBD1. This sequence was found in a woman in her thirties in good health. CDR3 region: CASRKLGTGALGAQYF. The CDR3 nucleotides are TGTGCCAGCAGAAAATTAGGAACAGGGGCGCTGGGTGCCCAGTACTTC.